Presented here are 28 T cell receptor beta chains from one specimen sequenced in a study of T cells in Graves' hyperthyroidism and ophthalmopathy. Using RNA transcripts as the source, TCR beta CDR3 regions were amplified. Initially, a first-round RT-PCR of the TCR CDR3 employed the HTBI primer set. TCRdb independently ran MiXCR on the multiplex PCR reads; one entry per CDR3 protein. The data show about 59,000 distinct CDR3 sequences, about 57% seen once. The source material was blood. These receptors were collected from an older woman with Graves' ophthalmopathy.

This clonotype occurred many times. The chain carries TRBV11-2 and TRBJ2-5, with no clear D. CDR3 length: 11 amino acids. In germline, CDR1 is SGHAT, CDR2 FQNNGV. The V gene lost 2 bases and the J gene lost 8 bases, with 6 bases spanning the gap. The CDR3 reads CASSLSSTQYF. CDR3 DNA: TGTGCCAGCAGCTTATCGTCTACCCAGTACTTC. Filled out from reference TRBV11-2 and TRBJ2-5, the complete variable domain reads EAGVAQSPRYKIIEKRQSVAFWCNPISGHATLYWYQQILGQGPKLLIQFQNNGVVDDSQLPKDRFSAERLKGVDSTLKIQPAKLEDSAVYLCASSLSSTQYFGPGTRLLVL.

This clonotype has at least ten counts. The chain recombines TRBV19 with TRBJ2-2; TRBD2 agrees at 8 bases. Trimming at V came to 9 bases and at J to 0 bases, leaving 12 bases not matched to a gene. There are 17 residues in the CDR3. Germline CDR1 is LNHDA and CDR2 is SQIVND (reference sequence). The CDR3 nucleotides read TGTGCCAGCACTTCACTAGCGGACTCCGCGAACACCGGGGAGCTGTTTTTT. Translating it yields CASTSLADSANTGELFF. Full variable domain (remainder filled in from reference TRBV19 and TRBJ2-2): DGGITQSPKYLFRKEGQNVTLSCEQNLNHDAMYWYRQDPGQGLRLIYYSQIVNDFQKGDIAEGYSVSREKKESFPLTVTSAQKNPTAFYLCASTSLADSANTGELFFGEGSRLTVL.

The chain links TRBV12-3 or TRBV12-4 to TRBJ1-1; D is undetermined. The length of the CDR3 is 13 residues. The V gene lost 11 bases and the J gene lost 2 bases, with 15 bases spanning the gap. CDR3 residues: CAGDPTTNTEAFF. In nucleotides, the CDR3 is TGTGCCGGCGATCCCACTACAAACACTGAAGCTTTCTTT.

The table lists this clonotype with many counts. CDR3 protein: CASSLGAVDYGYTF. In nucleotides, the CDR3 is TGTGCCAGCAGTCTTGGGGCAGTTGACTATGGCTACACCTTC. J is TRBJ1-2 and V is TRBV5-4; D is perhaps TRBD1 (5 bases). The ends were cut back, 5 bases at V and 3 bases at J, with 14 bases in the middle. The V gene's germline CDR1 is SGHNT and CDR2 YYREEE (reference sequence). This CDR3 is 14 amino acids long. Using reference TRBV5-4 and TRBJ1-2 for the parts outside the CDR3, the full variable domain is ETGVTQSPTHLIKTRGQQVTLRCSSQSGHNTVSWYQQALGQGPQFIFQYYREEENGRGNFPPRFSGLQFPNYSSELNVNALELDDSALYLCASSLGAVDYGYTFGSGTRLTVV.

Only one count was recorded for this clonotype. CDR3 nucleotide sequence: TGTGCCATCAGACATCCGGGACAGGGGCGCGAATCAGGATATGAGCAGTTCTTC. This encodes CAIRHPGQGRESGYEQFF. V is TRBV10-3 and J is TRBJ2-1; 10 bases are a match to TRBD1. In germline, CDR1 is ENHRY, CDR2 SYGVKD. The CDR3 totals 18 residues. The V and J ends lost 6 bases and 8 bases, in that order; junction bases with no gene match: 19.

This clonotype was seen ten or more times. This chain uses TRBV4-1 with TRBJ1-2; 8 bases fit TRBD1. This CDR3 comprises 14 residues. Germline lookup yields CDR1 MGHRA and CDR2 YSYEKL. V lost 4 bases to trimming and J lost 6 bases; unmatched junction nucleotides: 7. In DNA, the CDR3 is TGCGCCAGCAGCCGTCCCATGGGACAGGATGGCTACACCTTC. It specifies CASSRPMGQDGYTF.

The table lists this clonotype with many counts. This could be a read error, since a much larger clone is one nucleotide away. The J gene is TRBJ1-2, the V gene TRBV20-1, with 10 bases aligning to TRBD1. J gave up 4 bases and V 1 base, and 9 bases lay outside the gene matches. CDR3 size: 16 residues. Germline assignment: CDR1 DFQATT and CDR2 SNEGSKA (reference sequence). The CDR3, as DNA: TGCAGTGCTAGAGTACCCGGACAGGGGGTCGTCTATGGCTACACCTTC. It translates to CSARVPGQGVVYGYTF.

This clonotype was detected once. Relative to the germline gene, one junction end is altered; a read error may explain this. This sequence joins TRBV9 and TRBJ2-4; TRBD1 matches at 10 bases. The CDR3 runs 14 residues. The germline V gene has CDR1 SGDLS and CDR2 YYNGEE. Here the CDR3 DNA reads TGTGCCAGCAGCGACAGGACAGGGGGAAACATTCAGCGCTTC. Its translation: CASSDRTGGNIQRF.

There are a few counts of this clonotype. A much larger clonotype is one base distant, so this may be a read error. The V and J genes are TRBV6-5 and TRBJ1-3; maybe TRBD1 (5 bases). This CDR3 region has 15 residues. Germline lookup yields CDR1 MNHEY and CDR2 SVGAGI. CDR3 DNA: TGTGCCAGCAGTTACGCACAGGACTCTGGAAACACCACATATTTT. Amino acids: CASSYAQDSGNTTYF.

This clonotype was detected ten times or more. The chain recombines TRBV2 with TRBJ2-6; D call uncertain. Germline V gene lookup returns CDR1 SNHLY and CDR2 FYNNEI. V gave up 1 base and J gave up 0 bases, with 4 bases separating them. This CDR3 spans 15 amino acids. The CDR3 DNA reads as TGTGCCAGCAGTGAAGACTTCTCTGGGGCCAACGTCCTGACTTTC. It codes for CASSEDFSGANVLTF.

CDR3 DNA: TGTGCCAGTAGTAGCGGGAGTAAGGACTACGAGCAGTACTTC. Its protein is CASSSGSKDYEQYF. The chain recombines TRBV19 with TRBJ2-7; 7 positions agree with TRBD2. CDR3 length: 14 amino acids. Germline CDR1 LNHDA, CDR2 SQIVND (reference sequence). V trimming: 4 bases; J trimming: 3 bases; junction bases outside the gene matches: 6.

The V gene is TRBV7-2, the J gene TRBJ2-1, with D tentatively TRBD2 (5 bases). The V gene lost 2 bases and the J gene lost 3 bases, with 17 bases spanning the gap. Germline V gene data show CDR1 as SGHTA and CDR2 as FQGNSA. CDR3 length equals 17 residues. The CDR3 reads CASSLRWGSVLYNEQFF. The CDR3 DNA sequence: TGTGCCAGCAGCTTAAGGTGGGGTAGCGTTCTCTACAATGAGCAGTTCTTC.

The genes are TRBV27 and TRBJ2-3, with D tentatively TRBD2 (7 bases). The germline gives CDR1 MNHEY, CDR2 SMNVEV (reference sequence). Trimming took 1 base from V and 2 from J, leaving 19 bases between them. The CDR3 is 18 amino acids. CDR3 DNA: TGTGCCAGCAGTTTATGGGGGGGGCAGAGGAGGGACACAGATACGCAGTATTTT. This translates into CASSLWGGQRRDTDTQYF.

This chain links TRBV20-1 with TRBJ2-7; 8 nucleotides agree with TRBD1. Germline CDR1 and CDR2: DFQATT and SNEGSKA (reference sequence). CDR3 length: 13 amino acids. CDR3 DNA: TGCAGCTTTAGGACAGGGATAACAAGCGAGCAGTACTTC. Protein sequence: CSFRTGITSEQYF.

This clonotype occurred a few times. The V call is TRBV6-4, the J call TRBJ2-5; 9 positions match TRBD1. With 6 bases clipped from V and 4 bases from J, the junction kept 6 bases outside the gene matches. The CDR3 contains 14 residues. CDR1 and CDR2 from the germline V gene are MRHNA and SNTAGT. The CDR3 region has the DNA TGTGCCAGCAGCCGGACAGGGGAGGGAGAGACCCAGTACTTC. It yields the protein CASSRTGEGETQYF.

By its share, this clonotype is medium-sized. The chain has TRBV20-1 and TRBJ1-6, with D perhaps matching TRBD1 (6 bases). This CDR3 contains 16 residues. With 0 bases removed from V and 9 bases from J, the gap between germline ends came to 18 bases. Per the germline V gene, CDR1 is DFQATT and CDR2 is SNEGSKA (reference sequence). The CDR3 loop reads CSARDLAGAMISPLHF. Here the CDR3 DNA reads TGCAGTGCTAGAGACCTAGCGGGGGCGATGATTTCACCCCTCCACTTT.

J is TRBJ1-2 and V is TRBV29-1, with D possibly being TRBD1 (5 bases). Germline-derived CDR1 and CDR2 are SQVTM and ANQGSEA. This CDR3 comprises 12 residues. V shed 7 bases and J shed 4 bases, with 13 bases lying between them. The CDR3 protein is CSAEEGVYGYTF. The CDR3 coding sequence is TGCAGCGCCGAGGAAGGGGTCTATGGCTACACCTTC.

The chain has TRBV29-1 and TRBJ2-7; the D gene is possibly TRBD2 (6 bases). Germline CDR1 is SQVTM and CDR2 is ANQGSEA. CDR3 size: 13 residues. The V end lost 6 bases, the J end lost 7 bases, and 19 bases lay between the germline ends. CDR3 sequence (DNA): TGCAGCGTCCCGAGGAGCGGTGGGGGGGAGCAGTACTTC. Its translation is CSVPRSGGGEQYF.

This clonotype was counted ten times or more. The genes are TRBV7-9 and TRBJ2-2, with 7 nucleotides matching TRBD1. CDR3 length equals 16 residues. In germline, CDR1 is SEHNR, CDR2 FQNEAQ (reference sequence). With V trimmed by 2 bases and J by 3 bases, 6 bases remained unmatched. The CDR3 sequence is CASSLRGGAYTGELFF. In DNA, the CDR3 is TGTGCCAGCAGCTTACGAGGGGGCGCGTACACCGGGGAGCTGTTTTTT.

Here the CDR3 DNA reads TGTGCCAGTAGTATTGGCCCCGGGACGAGAGGCTACACCTTC. Its protein product is CASSIGPGTRGYTF. The V call is TRBV19, the J call TRBJ1-2; maybe TRBD1 (5 bases). V lost 3 bases to trimming and J lost 8 bases, with 16 bases between them. CDR1 and CDR2 (germline): LNHDA, SQIVND (reference sequence). CDR3 size: 14 residues.

This clonotype occurred many times. The rearrangement joins TRBV6-5 to TRBJ2-1; 11 bases line up with TRBD2. This CDR3 contains 18 residues. CDR1 is MNHEY, CDR2 SVGAGI, per germline. The junction had 15 bases not matched to a gene; V was cut back by 9 bases and J by 2 bases. The CDR3 DNA reads as TGTGCCAGTAAGTCCCCCGGGCTAGCGGGAGGAACCTACAATGAGCAGTTCTTC. It is translated as CASKSPGLAGGTYNEQFF.

V and J are TRBV7-9 and TRBJ2-3; D is ambiguous. Germline CDR1 reads SEHNR; CDR2 reads FQNEAQ (reference sequence). V was pared by 4 bases and J by 6 bases, with 14 bases between. CDR3 size: 14 residues. CDR3 in DNA: TGTGCCAGCAGCTACCTCAGCGACCCCGATACGCAGTATTTT. Its protein is CASSYLSDPDTQYF.

This clonotype was found many times. The chain employs TRBV7-3 and TRBJ2-3; TRBD1 agrees at 8 bases. Per the germline V gene, CDR1 is SGHTA and CDR2 is FQGTGA. The CDR3 has 15 amino acids. Losses at the gene ends were 4 bases for V and 1 base for J; bases not matched to a gene: 4. The CDR3 DNA follows: TGTGCCAGCAGCTCGACAGGGGCGGGCACAGATACGCAGTATTTT. It translates to CASSSTGAGTDTQYF. Full variable domain (rest looked up from reference TRBV7-3 and TRBJ2-3): GAGVSQTPSNKVTEKGKYVELRCDPISGHTALYWYRQSLGQGPEFLIYFQGTGAADDSGLPNDRFFAVRPEGSVSTLKIQRTERGDSAVYLCASSSTGAGTDTQYFGPGTRLTVL.

The chain recombines TRBV29-1 with TRBJ2-1; TRBD2 matches 7 bases. The CDR3 is made up of 14 amino acids. Losses at the gene ends were 6 bases for V and 2 bases for J; bases not matched to a gene: 7. Germline V gene lookup returns CDR1 SQVTM and CDR2 ANQGSEA. The CDR3 sequence is CSVTRGVTYNEQFF. As DNA, the CDR3 is TGCAGCGTAACTCGGGGGGTCACCTACAATGAGCAGTTCTTC.

This clonotype was recorded at least ten times. The rearrangement joins TRBV20-1 to TRBJ2-7; D may be TRBD2 (7 bases). The germline gives CDR1 DFQATT, CDR2 SNEGSKA (reference sequence). Trimming shortened V by 3 bases and J by 2 bases, and 20 bases separated the two germline ends. The CDR3 runs 16 residues. The CDR3 DNA sequence: TGCAGTGCTAGTCCCTTCACAGGGAGGGGCACCTACGAGCAGTACTTC. It translates to CSASPFTGRGTYEQYF.

Here the CDR3 reads CAASTGSTDTQFF. The CDR3 bases are TGCGCAGCCTCGACAGGGAGCACAGATACGCAGTTCTTC. J is TRBJ2-1 and V is TRBV5-1; TRBD1 matches at 7 bases. CDR3 length: 13 amino acids. Germline-derived CDR1 and CDR2 are SGHRS and YFSETQ.

CDR3 bases: TGCGCCAGCAGCTTGAGCAGTAACTATGGCTACACCTTC. Amino acids: CASSLSSNYGYTF. This chain connects TRBV4-3 to TRBJ1-2; D is ambiguous. The CDR3 loop spans 13 amino acids. Deletions cut 5 bases from V and 1 base from J, with 8 bases between. Germline V gene sequence: CDR1 LGHNA, CDR2 YSLEER.

Ten or more counts support this clonotype. The rearrangement links TRBV7-8 to TRBJ2-7, with 8 bases aligning to TRBD1. Unmatched junction bases numbered 2, after V lost 3 bases and J lost 4 bases. The CDR3 totals 13 residues. The germline V gene encodes CDR1 SGHVS and CDR2 FQNEAQ. This chain's CDR3 is CASSFRQGYEQYF. In DNA form, the CDR3 reads TGTGCCAGCAGCTTTCGACAGGGGTACGAGCAGTACTTC.